These T cell receptor beta chains were read from a single sample in a study of cytomegalovirus exposure and HLA in healthy donors. TCRdb's table, derived via immunoSEQ multiplex PCR, lists solely in-frame clones and lacks some. The sample lists roughly 120,000 clones, 74% occurring once. Input material: PBMCs. These receptor sequences come from a woman aged 45-65 years in good health and CMV-seropositive. CDR3s include the opening cysteine and the closing phenylalanine or tryptophan. D genes are given only for firm matches. Size values are once, few and many counts, or a class for expanded clones, and some rows have none.

j_gene: TRBJ1-6
abundance: .
v_gene: TRBV5-6
d_gene: .
CDR3nt: TGTGCCAGCAGCATAGAAGATTCACCCCTCCACTTT
CDR3aa: CASSIEDSPLHF

j_gene: TRBJ2-5
abundance: .
v_gene: TRBV7-3
d_gene: TRBD1
CDR3nt: TGTGCCAGCAGCCCCATGACAGGGTCCCAAGAGACCCAGTACTTC
CDR3aa: CASSPMTGSQETQYF

j_gene: TRBJ1-4
abundance: .
v_gene: TRBV6-6
d_gene: .
CDR3nt: TGTGCCAGCAGCGACAGGTGGAATAAAAAACTGTTTTTT
CDR3aa: CASSDRWNKKLFF

j_gene: TRBJ2-1
abundance: few
v_gene: TRBV7-2
d_gene: TRBD2
CDR3nt: TGTGCCAGCAGCTTTGGACTAGCGGGGTACAATGAGCAGTTCTTC
CDR3aa: CASSFGLAGYNEQFF

j_gene: TRBJ2-7
abundance: .
v_gene: TRBV5-6
d_gene: .
CDR3nt: TGTGCCAGCAGCTTGGGATTCAGGGGAATATACGAGCAGTACTTC
CDR3aa: CASSLGFRGIYEQYF

j_gene: TRBJ2-5
abundance: .
v_gene: TRBV4-3
d_gene: .
CDR3nt: TGCGCCAGCAGCCAAGGACCGAGGGATAGAGGGGAGACCCAGTACTTC
CDR3aa: CASSQGPRDRGETQYF

j_gene: TRBJ2-2
abundance: once
v_gene: TRBV6-6
d_gene: TRBD1
CDR3nt: TGTGCCAGCAGCCACAGGGGCAGCCCCGGGGAGCTGTTTTTT
CDR3aa: CASSHRGSPGELFF

j_gene: TRBJ2-3
abundance: .
v_gene: TRBV5-1
d_gene: .
CDR3nt: TGCGCCAGCAGCTTGGCAGGTGCTAGCACAGATACGCAGTATTTT
CDR3aa: CASSLAGASTDTQYF

j_gene: TRBJ1-6
abundance: .
v_gene: TRBV15
d_gene: .
CDR3nt: TGTGCCACCAGCAGAGAGACATATAATTCACCCCTCCACTTT
CDR3aa: CATSRETYNSPLHF

j_gene: TRBJ1-1
abundance: .
v_gene: TRBV15
d_gene: TRBD1
CDR3nt: TGTGCCACCAGCAGGGACAGGGGAGAAGCTTTCTTT
CDR3aa: CATSRDRGEAFF

j_gene: TRBJ1-2
abundance: .
v_gene: TRBV7-6
d_gene: TRBD1
CDR3nt: TGTGCCAGCAGCCCCTACGGGACAGTTAACTATGGCTACACCTTC
CDR3aa: CASSPYGTVNYGYTF

j_gene: TRBJ2-3
abundance: few
v_gene: TRBV6-1
d_gene: .
CDR3nt: TGTGCCAGCAGTCTAATCACTGGCACAGATACGCAGTATTTT
CDR3aa: CASSLITGTDTQYF

j_gene: TRBJ1-5
abundance: .
v_gene: TRBV4-1
d_gene: .
CDR3nt: TGCGCCAGCAGTCCTGGGCGCAATCAGCCCCAGCATTTT
CDR3aa: CASSPGRNQPQHF

j_gene: TRBJ2-7
abundance: .
v_gene: TRBV14
d_gene: TRBD2
CDR3nt: TGTGCCAGCAGCCAAGGTAGCGGGTTCTCCTACGAGCAGTACTTC
CDR3aa: CASSQGSGFSYEQYF